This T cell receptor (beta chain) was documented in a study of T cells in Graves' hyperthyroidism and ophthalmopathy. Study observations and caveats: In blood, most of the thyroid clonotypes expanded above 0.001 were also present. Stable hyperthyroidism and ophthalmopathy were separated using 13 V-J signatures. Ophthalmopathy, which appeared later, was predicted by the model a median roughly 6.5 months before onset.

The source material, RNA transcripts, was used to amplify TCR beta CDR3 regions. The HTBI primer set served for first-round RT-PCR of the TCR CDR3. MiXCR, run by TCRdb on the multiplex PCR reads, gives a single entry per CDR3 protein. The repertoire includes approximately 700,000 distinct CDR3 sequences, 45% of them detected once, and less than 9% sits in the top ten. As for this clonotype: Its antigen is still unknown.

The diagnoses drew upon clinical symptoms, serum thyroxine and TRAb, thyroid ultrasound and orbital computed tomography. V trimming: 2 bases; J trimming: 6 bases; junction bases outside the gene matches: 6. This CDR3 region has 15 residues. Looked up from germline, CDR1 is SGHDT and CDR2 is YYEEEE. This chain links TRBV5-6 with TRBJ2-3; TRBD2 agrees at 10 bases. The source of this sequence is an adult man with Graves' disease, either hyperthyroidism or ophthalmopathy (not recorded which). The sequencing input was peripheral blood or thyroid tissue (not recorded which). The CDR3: CASSLPLAGADTQYF. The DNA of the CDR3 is TGTGCCAGCAGCTTACCGCTAGCGGGGGCTGATACGCAGTATTTT.